A single sample is the source of the 30 T cell receptor beta chains below, sequenced in a study of T cells of healthy individuals. A single record per CDR3 protein comes from TCRdb applying MiXCR to the 5' RACE reads. The sample carries 40,000 to 60,000 distinct CDR3 sequences, 14% to 15% recorded once. These receptor sequences come from a human donor in good health.

The rearrangement links TRBV21-1 to TRBJ2-2; TRBD2, the D gene given by the table, was not confirmed from the DNA. TRBV21-1 has pseudogene status. The CDR3 is made up of 15 amino acids. The CDR3 sequence: CASSLAGGNTGELFF. CDR3 sequence (DNA): TGTGCCAGCAGTCTGGCGGGAGGAAACACCGGGGAGCTGTTTTTT.

V usage is TRBV9 and J usage is TRBJ2-7; 7 nucleotides match TRBD1. The CDR3 extends over 15 amino acids. Germline V gene data show CDR1 as SGDLS and CDR2 as YYNGEE. The V and J ends lost 4 bases and 1 base, in that order; junction bases with no gene match: 8. CDR3 loop: CASSTRGTASYEQYF. Here the CDR3 DNA reads TGTGCCAGCAGCACGCGAGGGACAGCTTCCTACGAGCAGTACTTC.

In this sample, this clonotype turned up once. V gene TRBV20-1 combines with J gene TRBJ2-1, with 7 bases that match TRBD2. Germline CDR1 is DFQATT and CDR2 is SNEGSKA (reference sequence). The V and J ends lost 0 bases and 4 bases, in that order; junction bases with no gene match: 6. The CDR3 runs to 15 residues. The CDR3 coding sequence is TGCAGTGCTAGAGATTTTGAGGGAGGGTACAATGAGCAGTTCTTC. This encodes CSARDFEGGYNEQFF.

For the CDR3, the DNA is TGTGCCAGCAGCTCCATGACGGATAATGAAAAACTGTTTTTT. Protein product: CASSSMTDNEKLFF. The gene calls are TRBV7-2 and TRBJ1-4; D unclear. Germline V lookup: CDR1 SGHTA, CDR2 FQGNSA. The germline V and J ends were trimmed by 4 bases and 4 bases, with 10 bases remaining between them. This CDR3 has 14 residues.

This clonotype was seen many times. The V gene is TRBV3-1, the J gene TRBJ1-5; tentatively, D is TRBD1 (5 bases). V lost 5 bases, J lost 4 bases, and 12 bases lay in between. The CDR3 contains 14 residues. Looked up from germline, CDR1 is LGHDT and CDR2 is YNNKEL (reference sequence). The CDR3 is CASSGGTYNQPQHF. Here the CDR3 DNA reads TGTGCCAGCAGCGGCGGGACCTATAATCAGCCCCAGCATTTT.

This clonotype is judged medium-sized. The rearrangement uses TRBV12-3 or TRBV12-4 and TRBJ2-3, with 14 bases identical to TRBD2. CDR3 length equals 16 residues. V shed 6 bases and J 6 bases; nucleotides not matched to a gene: 8. This chain's CDR3 is CASSLGLAGEVDTQYF. CDR3 in DNA: TGTGCCAGCAGCTTGGGACTAGCGGGAGAGGTCGATACGCAGTATTTT.

For the CDR3, the DNA is TGTGCCAGCAGTTACTCCCGACAGTCCCCTGAAGCTTTCTTT. Encoded protein: CASSYSRQSPEAFF. This chain connects TRBV6-5 to TRBJ1-1, with D possibly TRBD1 on 5 matching bases. The CDR3 runs to 14 residues. CDR1 and CDR2 (germline): MNHEY, SVGAGI. Trimming took 0 bases from V and 6 from J, leaving 11 bases between them.

The genes are TRBV5-6 and TRBJ1-1; D gene uncertain. V lost 4 bases and J 2 bases, leaving 18 bases between the germline ends. CDR1 SGHDT and CDR2 YYEEEE come from the germline V gene. The CDR3 has 16 residues. In DNA form, the CDR3 reads TGTGCCAGCAGCGTTGGGTATGAGGTATATAACACTGAAGCTTTCTTT. Its protein product is CASSVGYEVYNTEAFF. Using reference TRBV5-6 and TRBJ1-1 for the parts outside the CDR3, the full variable domain is DAGVTQSPTHLIKTRGQQVTLRCSPKSGHDTVSWYQQALGQGPQFIFQYYEEEERQRGNFPDRFSGHQFPNYSSELNVNALLLGDSALYLCASSVGYEVYNTEAFFGQGTRLTVV.

This clonotype was observed at least ten times. The J gene is TRBJ2-7, the V gene TRBV10-2, with TRBD2 matching over 7 bases. The trim removed 4 bases at V and 6 bases at J, leaving 12 bases unmatched. Germline lookup yields CDR1 WSHSY and CDR2 SAAADI. This CDR3 spans 15 amino acids. CDR3 in amino acids: CASSGVGGSEIEQYF. The DNA of the CDR3 is TGCGCCAGCAGTGGGGTAGGCGGGAGTGAGATCGAGCAGTACTTC.

This clonotype occurred many times. V and J are TRBV3-1 and TRBJ1-5, with unresolved D. The V end was cut by 1 base, the J end by 5 bases, with 9 bases between. Germline CDR1 reads LGHDT; CDR2 reads YNNKEL (reference sequence). The CDR3 totals 14 residues. Here the CDR3 reads CASSQGNLDQPQHF. The CDR3 DNA sequence: TGTGCCAGCAGCCAAGGGAACTTGGATCAGCCCCAGCATTTT.

The chain couples TRBV3-1 to TRBJ2-7; 7 bases fit TRBD1. Germline V gene lookup returns CDR1 LGHDT and CDR2 YNNKEL (reference sequence). The V and J ends lost 5 bases and 4 bases, in that order; junction bases with no gene match: 14. This CDR3 spans 16 amino acids. This CDR3 is CASSSIGTAPPYEQYF. The CDR3 DNA reads TGTGCCAGCAGCTCCATTGGGACAGCACCCCCGTACGAGCAGTACTTC.

The chain couples TRBV3-1 to TRBJ1-5; possible D gene TRBD1, 6 bases. Deletions cut 11 bases from V and 7 bases from J, with 12 bases between. The CDR3 runs to 11 residues. Germline V CDR1 and CDR2: LGHDT, YNNKEL (reference sequence). CDR3 nucleotides: TGTGCCTCAGGGGATGGGCAGCCCCAGCATTTT. This translates into CASGDGQPQHF. Together with reference TRBV3-1 and TRBJ1-5, the CDR3 gives the full variable domain: DTAVSQTPKYLVTQMGNDKSIKCEQNLGHDTMYWYKQDSKKFLKIMFSYNNKELIINETVPNRFSPKSPDKAHLNLHINSLELGDSAVYFCASGDGQPQHFGDGTRLSIL.

This chain joins TRBV5-6 and TRBJ2-1; 9 nucleotides agree with TRBD1. J gave up 4 bases and V 0 bases, and 2 bases lay outside the gene matches. The CDR3 has 15 amino acids. The germline V gene encodes CDR1 SGHDT and CDR2 YYEEEE. The CDR3 DNA sequence: TGTGCCAGCAGCTTGGCCGGGACAGGGTACAATGAGCAGTTCTTC. Its translation: CASSLAGTGYNEQFF.

The CDR3 loop is CASSQGRGSLVNEQFF. For the CDR3, the DNA is TGCGCCAGCAGCCAGGGCCGGGGCAGTCTAGTAAATGAGCAGTTCTTC. This sequence joins TRBV4-3 and TRBJ2-1; D may match TRBD1 or TRBD2 (5 bases each). The CDR3 runs 16 residues. The germline gives CDR1 LGHNA, CDR2 YSLEER. Deletions cut 3 bases from V and 7 bases from J, with 19 bases between.

This clonotype was counted many times. The chain recombines TRBV4-3 with TRBJ2-6, with D hard to call. V shed 4 bases and J shed 0 bases, with 13 bases lying between them. Looked up from germline, CDR1 is LGHNA and CDR2 is YSLEER. The CDR3 runs 17 residues. The CDR3 is CASSLGAVSSGANVLTF. The CDR3 nucleotides read TGCGCCAGCAGCCTAGGCGCGGTAAGCTCTGGGGCCAACGTCCTGACTTTC.

This chain links TRBV7-2 with TRBJ2-5, with 7 bases fitting TRBD2. The CDR3 is made up of 15 amino acids. V gave up 5 bases and J gave up 2 bases; unmatched junction bases: 8. Per germline, CDR1 SGHTA and CDR2 FQGNSA. CDR3 amino acids: CASSLSSGYQETQYF. Here the CDR3 DNA reads TGTGCCAGCAGCCTGTCTAGCGGTTATCAAGAGACCCAGTACTTC.

This clonotype was recorded a few times. The rearrangement joins TRBV5-6 to TRBJ2-7; D might be TRBD1 (6 bases). This CDR3 is 13 amino acids long. Between the trimmed V and J ends, which lost 1 base and 3 bases, there was a span of 8 bases. Germline assignment: CDR1 SGHDT and CDR2 YYEEEE. CDR3 in DNA: TGTGCCAGCAGCTTGACACAGGGCTACGAGCAGTACTTC. Translation: CASSLTQGYEQYF.

The chain carries TRBV10-3 and TRBJ2-5; 11 bases map to TRBD2. Germline CDR1 ENHRY, CDR2 SYGVKD. This CDR3 spans 15 amino acids. V lost 5 bases, J lost 1 base, and 3 bases stayed unmatched. The CDR3 region has the DNA TGTGCCATCAGTTCTAGCGGGGGGATCCAAGAGACCCAGTACTTC. The encoded protein is CAISSSGGIQETQYF.

The rearrangement links TRBV10-2 to TRBJ2-7; tentatively, D is TRBD1 (7 bases). Trimming took 0 bases from V and 7 from J, leaving 13 bases between them. The CDR3 contains 14 residues. Germline values: CDR1 WSHSY, CDR2 SAAADI. The CDR3 DNA reads as TGCGCCAGCAGTGAGTCGAAGGGGGCGGGGGAGCAGTACTTC. This codes for CASSESKGAGEQYF.

This clonotype showed up many times. The chain is built from TRBV7-9 and TRBJ1-3; D perhaps matches TRBD1 (5 bases). This CDR3 comprises 13 residues. V was pared by 4 bases and J by 9 bases, with 13 bases between. The germline gives CDR1 SEHNR, CDR2 FQNEAQ (reference sequence). CDR3 sequence: CASSSLQGGTIYF. The CDR3 DNA reads as TGTGCCAGCAGCTCCCTCCAGGGAGGCACCATATATTTT.

Ten or more counts support this clonotype. The chain is built from TRBV7-9 and TRBJ1-2, with a possible D match to TRBD1 (5 bases). There are 14 residues in the CDR3. Germline CDR1 is SEHNR and CDR2 is FQNEAQ (reference sequence). Trimming shortened V by 0 bases and J by 6 bases, and 11 bases separated the two germline ends. The CDR3 DNA follows: TGTGCCAGCAGCTTAGCAGCCGGGGCTGATGGCTACACCTTC. As protein: CASSLAAGADGYTF.

This clonotype showed up many times. The CDR3 bases are TGTGCCAGCAGCCGTAGGGACAGGGTCGGCACAGATACGCAGTATTTT. Amino acids: CASSRRDRVGTDTQYF. The chain links TRBV7-2 to TRBJ2-3; 9 nucleotides match TRBD1. The CDR3 extends over 16 amino acids. J lost 1 base, V lost 5 bases, and 7 bases had no gene match. Germline-derived CDR1 and CDR2 are SGHTA and FQGNSA.

At least ten counts were recorded for this clonotype. The V and J genes are TRBV5-1 and TRBJ2-5, with D possibly being TRBD2 (7 bases). Trimming removed 4 bases at V and 5 bases at J, with 15 bases between. The CDR3 is 14 amino acids. CDR1 and CDR2 from the germline V gene are SGHRS and YFSETQ. CDR3 bases: TGCGCCAGCAGCCCGACCCCGGGGGGCGAGACCCAGTACTTC. This gives the protein CASSPTPGGETQYF.

There are many counts of this clonotype. The chain combines TRBV20-1 with TRBJ1-2; D unclear. Trimming cost V 4 bases and J 2 bases, with 8 bases left between them. This CDR3 region has 12 residues. The germline V gene has CDR1 DFQATT and CDR2 SNEGSKA (reference sequence). CDR3 sequence reads: CSAIPGNYGYTF. In DNA form, the CDR3 reads TGCAGTGCTATACCTGGGAACTATGGCTACACCTTC.

This clonotype was seen at least ten times. The CDR3 region has the DNA TGTGCCAGCAGTCGGACAGGGGGCCGTACTGAAGCTTTCTTT. As protein: CASSRTGGRTEAFF. The V and J genes are TRBV11-1 and TRBJ1-1; 11 nucleotides line up with TRBD1. The trim removed 6 bases at V and 5 bases at J, leaving 5 bases unmatched. The CDR3 runs 14 residues. CDR1 is SGHAT, CDR2 FQDESV, per germline (reference sequence).

This clonotype was counted at least ten times. This chain uses TRBV20-1 with TRBJ2-3; D gene uncertain. CDR3 size: 11 residues. Germline V gives CDR1 DFQATT, CDR2 SNEGSKA (reference sequence). V was clipped by 5 bases and J by 1 base, with 4 bases between them. Here the CDR3 DNA reads TGCAGTGCTGTCGGCACAGATACGCAGTATTTT. It encodes CSAVGTDTQYF.

This clonotype has a handful of counts. The V and J genes are TRBV6-5 and TRBJ1-2, with D unclear. V lost 6 bases to trimming and J lost 4 bases, with 15 bases between them. Germline assignment: CDR1 MNHEY and CDR2 SVGAGI. This CDR3 has 14 amino acids. The CDR3 region has the DNA TGTGCCAGCAGCGCCACCGCCCCGGGCTATGGCTACACCTTC. The encoded protein is CASSATAPGYGYTF.

Ten or more counts support this clonotype. The chain has TRBV12-3 or TRBV12-4 and TRBJ1-5; D gene ambiguous. V was trimmed by 6 bases and J by 7 bases, leaving 13 bases between them. The CDR3 is 13 residues long. The CDR3 nucleotides read TGTGCCAGCAGCCCCCAGTTTCGACAGCCCCAGCATTTT. This sequence encodes CASSPQFRQPQHF.

At least ten counts were recorded for this clonotype. The chain is built from TRBV7-2 and TRBJ1-1; D not certain. Germline-derived CDR1 and CDR2 are SGHTA and FQGNSA. The ends were cut back, 1 base at V and 1 base at J, with 7 bases in the middle. CDR3 length: 14 residues. This chain's CDR3 is CASSLVYRNTEAFF. The CDR3 DNA is TGTGCCAGCAGCTTAGTCTACAGGAACACTGAAGCTTTCTTT.

This clonotype was seen a handful of times. This chain uses TRBV23-1 with TRBJ2-1; possibly TRBD2 for D (5 bases). TRBV23-1 is identified as an open reading frame with a role that is uncertain. This CDR3 has 11 amino acids. Trimming took off 6 bases at V and 9 bases at J, with 9 bases between the two ends. The CDR3 spells CASRGAGEQFF. The CDR3, as DNA: TGCGCCAGCAGGGGCGCGGGTGAGCAGTTCTTC.